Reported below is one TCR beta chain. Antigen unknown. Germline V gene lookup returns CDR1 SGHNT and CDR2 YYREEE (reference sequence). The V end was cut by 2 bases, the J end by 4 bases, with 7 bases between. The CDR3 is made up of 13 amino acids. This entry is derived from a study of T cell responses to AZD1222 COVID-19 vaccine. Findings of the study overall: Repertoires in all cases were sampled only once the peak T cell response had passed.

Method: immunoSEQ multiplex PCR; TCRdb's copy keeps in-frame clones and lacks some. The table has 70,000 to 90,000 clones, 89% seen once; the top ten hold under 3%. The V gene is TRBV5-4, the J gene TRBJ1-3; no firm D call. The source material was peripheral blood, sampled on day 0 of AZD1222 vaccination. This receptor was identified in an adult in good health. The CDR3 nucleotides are TGTGCCAGCAGCTTTGAGACGGGAAACACCATATATTTT. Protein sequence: CASSFETGNTIYF. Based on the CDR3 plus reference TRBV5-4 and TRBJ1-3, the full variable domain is ETGVTQSPTHLIKTRGQQVTLRCSSQSGHNTVSWYQQALGQGPQFIFQYYREEENGRGNFPPRFSGLQFPNYSSELNVNALELDDSALYLCASSFETGNTIYFGEGSWLTVV.